This is a list of T cell receptor beta chains from one sample in a study of beta chain features in type 1 diabetes. The table came from immunoSEQ multiplex PCR; TCRdb's copy has only in-frame clones and leaves some out. The table has around 45,000 clones, roughly 45% seen once. The sequenced sample consisted of stem cell memory CD4+ T cells from blood. The receptors stem from a man aged 25-45 years with type 1 diabetes. The CDR3 runs from the conserved cysteine through the conserved F or W. The order of the fields is D gene, V gene, clone size, J gene, CDR3 DNA, CDR3 protein. D genes are given only for firm matches. A clone size is listed for some rows: how often the clone was seen (once, few, many), or a class if it is expanded.

d_call: TRBD1; v_call: TRBV7-9; clone_size: -; j_call: TRBJ2-7; cdr3_nt: TGTGCCAGCAGCCGGACAGGAGTCTCTTACGAGCAGTACTTC; cdr3_aa: CASSRTGVSYEQYF
d_call: TRBD1; v_call: TRBV4-3; clone_size: -; j_call: TRBJ2-2; cdr3_nt: TGCGCCAGCAGCCAAGAGGGACAGGGCGTCACCGGGGAGCTGTTTTTT; cdr3_aa: CASSQEGQGVTGELFF
d_call: TRBD1; v_call: TRBV7-2; clone_size: -; j_call: TRBJ1-4; cdr3_nt: TGTGCCAGCAGCCAGGACAGGGGTAGTGAAAAACTGTTTTTT; cdr3_aa: CASSQDRGSEKLFF
d_call: TRBD2; v_call: TRBV5-1; clone_size: -; j_call: TRBJ2-4; cdr3_nt: TGCGCCAGCAGCCCCCTAGCGGGAGGGACAGACATTCAGTACTTC; cdr3_aa: CASSPLAGGTDIQYF
d_call: -; v_call: TRBV11-2; clone_size: -; j_call: TRBJ1-1; cdr3_nt: TGTGCCAGCAGCCCAGGAAGGGGCATGAACACTGAAGCTTTCTTT; cdr3_aa: CASSPGRGMNTEAFF
d_call: TRBD1; v_call: TRBV5-4; clone_size: once; j_call: TRBJ1-2; cdr3_nt: TGTGCCAGCAGCCCCGGGACAGTAAACTATGGCTACACCTTC; cdr3_aa: CASSPGTVNYGYTF
d_call: TRBD1; v_call: TRBV13; clone_size: -; j_call: TRBJ2-1; cdr3_nt: TGTGCCAGCAGCCCCCATCCACCGGGACAGGGGGTCTACAATGAGCAGTTCTTC; cdr3_aa: CASSPHPPGQGVYNEQFF
d_call: TRBD2; v_call: TRBV5-1; clone_size: -; j_call: TRBJ2-5; cdr3_nt: TGCGCCAGCAGCTTTGGGACTAGCGGGAGTTGGGAGACCCAGTACTTC; cdr3_aa: CASSFGTSGSWETQYF
d_call: TRBD2; v_call: TRBV6-1; clone_size: -; j_call: TRBJ2-7; cdr3_nt: TGTGCCAGCGCCCGACTAGCGATCGACGAGCAGTACTTC; cdr3_aa: CASARLAIDEQYF
d_call: -; v_call: TRBV5-5; clone_size: -; j_call: TRBJ2-7; cdr3_nt: TGTGCCAGCAGCCAAACACGGCAGGGAGGCGAGCAGTACTTC; cdr3_aa: CASSQTRQGGEQYF
d_call: -; v_call: TRBV7-9; clone_size: -; j_call: TRBJ2-2; cdr3_nt: TGTGCCAGCAGCCCCGGGACGAACACCGGGGAGCTGTTTTTT; cdr3_aa: CASSPGTNTGELFF
d_call: -; v_call: TRBV28; clone_size: -; j_call: TRBJ1-2; cdr3_nt: TGTGCCACTCGAGGAGGGCGGGATGGCTACACCTTC; cdr3_aa: CATRGGRDGYTF
d_call: -; v_call: TRBV2; clone_size: -; j_call: TRBJ2-7; cdr3_nt: TGTGCCAGCCGTAGCGATTCCGTCTCCTACGAGCAGTACTTC; cdr3_aa: CASRSDSVSYEQYF
d_call: TRBD2; v_call: TRBV5-1; clone_size: few; j_call: TRBJ2-5; cdr3_nt: TGCGCCAGTTCTTACTTGGGTAGCGGGAGTGAGACCCAGTACTTC; cdr3_aa: CASSYLGSGSETQYF
d_call: TRBD1; v_call: TRBV2; clone_size: few; j_call: TRBJ1-2; cdr3_nt: TGTGCCAGCAGGGACAGGGGGCACCTCTATGGCTACACCTTC; cdr3_aa: CASRDRGHLYGYTF
d_call: -; v_call: TRBV15; clone_size: few; j_call: TRBJ1-5; cdr3_nt: TGTGCCACCAGACAGGGTCCACAAGGTCAGCCCCAGCATTTT; cdr3_aa: CATRQGPQGQPQHF
d_call: TRBD1; v_call: TRBV4-3; clone_size: -; j_call: TRBJ2-7; cdr3_nt: TGCGCCAGCAGCCAAGATGGGACAGACTACGAGCAGTACTTC; cdr3_aa: CASSQDGTDYEQYF
d_call: TRBD1; v_call: TRBV19; clone_size: -; j_call: TRBJ2-1; cdr3_nt: TGTGCCAGTAAAAGGGGGCTTTCGGACAATGAGCAGTTCTTC; cdr3_aa: CASKRGLSDNEQFF
d_call: -; v_call: TRBV2; clone_size: few; j_call: TRBJ1-5; cdr3_nt: TGTGCCAGCAGACGACAGGGCAATCAGCCCCAGCATTTT; cdr3_aa: CASRRQGNQPQHF
d_call: TRBD1; v_call: TRBV19; clone_size: -; j_call: TRBJ1-2; cdr3_nt: TGTGCCAGTAGTCCCCGGACAGGGGGCTATGGCTACACCTTC; cdr3_aa: CASSPRTGGYGYTF
d_call: TRBD1; v_call: TRBV25-1; clone_size: -; j_call: TRBJ2-5; cdr3_nt: TGTGCCAGCAGTGAACGGACAGGGGGTAGAGAGACCCAGTACTTC; cdr3_aa: CASSERTGGRETQYF
d_call: TRBD2; v_call: TRBV30; clone_size: -; j_call: TRBJ2-7; cdr3_nt: TGTGCCCTGATTGGACTAGCGGGAGGGCCAACCTACGAGCAGTACTTC; cdr3_aa: CALIGLAGGPTYEQYF
d_call: TRBD2; v_call: TRBV29-1; clone_size: -; j_call: TRBJ2-7; cdr3_nt: TGCAGCGTCCCTGTTGTAGGCCGGACCGGGACTAGCGGGAGCTACGAGCAGTACTTC; cdr3_aa: CSVPVVGRTGTSGSYEQYF
d_call: -; v_call: TRBV5-1; clone_size: few; j_call: TRBJ2-6; cdr3_nt: TGCGCCAGCAGCCGAAACCCAGCTGGGGCCAACGTCCTGACTTTC; cdr3_aa: CASSRNPAGANVLTF
d_call: -; v_call: TRBV23-1; clone_size: few; j_call: TRBJ2-7; cdr3_nt: TGCGCCAGCAGGCCGTCTAGCTCCTACGAGCAGTACTTC; cdr3_aa: CASRPSSSYEQYF
d_call: -; v_call: TRBV7-3; clone_size: -; j_call: TRBJ2-7; cdr3_nt: TGTGCCAGCAGCTTAACGGGAGTCCCCGCCTACGAGCAGTACTTC; cdr3_aa: CASSLTGVPAYEQYF
d_call: -; v_call: TRBV28; clone_size: -; j_call: TRBJ2-3; cdr3_nt: TGTGCCAGCAGTTTAACGGCAGCGCCTGACACAGATACGCAGTATTTT; cdr3_aa: CASSLTAAPDTDTQYF
d_call: -; v_call: TRBV7-3; clone_size: few; j_call: TRBJ2-1; cdr3_nt: TGTGCCAGCAGCTTGGGCGGGACCACGTACAATGAGCAGTTCTTC; cdr3_aa: CASSLGGTTYNEQFF
d_call: -; v_call: TRBV5-1; clone_size: few; j_call: TRBJ2-1; cdr3_nt: TGCGCCAGCAGCTTGGGCCTTAGCGGCCGAGGGCACTACAATGAGCAGTTCTTC; cdr3_aa: CASSLGLSGRGHYNEQFF
d_call: -; v_call: TRBV28; clone_size: -; j_call: TRBJ1-5; cdr3_nt: TGTGCCAGCAGTCCGACTTCCCCGCGGCCCCAGCATTTT; cdr3_aa: CASSPTSPRPQHF
d_call: TRBD2; v_call: TRBV28; clone_size: -; j_call: TRBJ2-5; cdr3_nt: TGTGCCAGCAGTCGCGGGGGGTCCCAAGAGACCCAGTACTTC; cdr3_aa: CASSRGGSQETQYF
d_call: TRBD2; v_call: TRBV7-9; clone_size: -; j_call: TRBJ2-2; cdr3_nt: TGTGCCAGCAGCTCCCTCGGGACTAGCCGCGGGGAGCTGTTTTTT; cdr3_aa: CASSSLGTSRGELFF
d_call: -; v_call: TRBV5-4; clone_size: -; j_call: TRBJ2-3; cdr3_nt: TGTGCCAGCAGCTCGCCCAGGGATCGCACAGATACGCAGTATTTT; cdr3_aa: CASSSPRDRTDTQYF
d_call: TRBD2; v_call: TRBV7-9; clone_size: few; j_call: TRBJ2-3; cdr3_nt: TGTGCCAGCAGCCCCGTCTTTGGGAGGGCCGTGGATACGCAGTATTTT; cdr3_aa: CASSPVFGRAVDTQYF
d_call: TRBD2; v_call: TRBV28; clone_size: few; j_call: TRBJ2-1; cdr3_nt: TGTGCCAGCAGTTCGACTAGCGACGGATACAATGAGCAGTTCTTC; cdr3_aa: CASSSTSDGYNEQFF
d_call: -; v_call: TRBV5-1; clone_size: -; j_call: TRBJ1-1; cdr3_nt: TGCGCCAGCAGCTTTAACGGGGGCACTGAAGCTTTCTTT; cdr3_aa: CASSFNGGTEAFF
d_call: TRBD1; v_call: TRBV2; clone_size: -; j_call: TRBJ1-2; cdr3_nt: TGTGCCAGCAGTGAGGGACAGGGGAGTTACCGCTATGGCTACACCTTC; cdr3_aa: CASSEGQGSYRYGYTF
d_call: -; v_call: TRBV6-1; clone_size: few; j_call: TRBJ1-5; cdr3_nt: TGTGCCAGCAGTGAAGGGGGGGGGCCTCAGCCCCAGCATTTT; cdr3_aa: CASSEGGGPQPQHF
d_call: TRBD2; v_call: TRBV5-1; clone_size: -; j_call: TRBJ2-7; cdr3_nt: TGCGCCAGCAGCTTCTCACCGGGGGGCTACGAGCAGTACTTC; cdr3_aa: CASSFSPGGYEQYF
d_call: TRBD2; v_call: TRBV5-4; clone_size: once; j_call: TRBJ2-3; cdr3_nt: TGTGCCAGCAGCTTGCCCCCAGCGGGGGACACAGATACGCAGTATTTT; cdr3_aa: CASSLPPAGDTDTQYF
d_call: TRBD2; v_call: TRBV14; clone_size: -; j_call: TRBJ2-1; cdr3_nt: TGTGCCAGCAGCCCCCTTGGACTAGCGCGGAATGAGCAGTTCTTC; cdr3_aa: CASSPLGLARNEQFF
d_call: TRBD2; v_call: TRBV19; clone_size: once; j_call: TRBJ2-3; cdr3_nt: TGTGCCACCATGCTAGCGGGAGCTTTCACAGATACGCAGTATTTT; cdr3_aa: CATMLAGAFTDTQYF
d_call: TRBD1; v_call: TRBV6-6; clone_size: few; j_call: TRBJ2-2; cdr3_nt: TGTGCCAGCAGTTACTATGCAGGGGGGAACACCGGGGAGCTGTTTTTT; cdr3_aa: CASSYYAGGNTGELFF
d_call: -; v_call: TRBV9; clone_size: -; j_call: TRBJ1-5; cdr3_nt: TGTGCCAGCAGCGTAGGAGTGGGGGGACCCAATCAGCCCCAGCATTTT; cdr3_aa: CASSVGVGGPNQPQHF
d_call: -; v_call: TRBV5-1; clone_size: -; j_call: TRBJ2-4; cdr3_nt: TGCGCCAGCAGCCCAAGGGGGGGCAGGGAAAACATTCAGTACTTC; cdr3_aa: CASSPRGGRENIQYF
d_call: TRBD2; v_call: TRBV28; clone_size: few; j_call: TRBJ2-1; cdr3_nt: TGTGCCAGCAGTTTGTCCAGCGGGATTGTCTATGAGCAGTTCTTC; cdr3_aa: CASSLSSGIVYEQFF
d_call: TRBD2; v_call: TRBV28; clone_size: few; j_call: TRBJ2-3; cdr3_nt: TGTGCCAGCAGACCTCCGGGACTAGCGGGAGGCAGGCTAACAGATACGCAGTATTTT; cdr3_aa: CASRPPGLAGGRLTDTQYF
d_call: TRBD2; v_call: TRBV5-1; clone_size: -; j_call: TRBJ2-3; cdr3_nt: TGCGCCAGCAGCTTCGCAGCGGGAGCCCAGCTGTCAGATACGCAGTATTTT; cdr3_aa: CASSFAAGAQLSDTQYF
d_call: TRBD2; v_call: TRBV30; clone_size: -; j_call: TRBJ2-2; cdr3_nt: TGTGCCTGGAGCCGGTTGGTGAGGGGACTAAAGGACACCGGGGAGCTGTTTTTT; cdr3_aa: CAWSRLVRGLKDTGELFF
d_call: TRBD1; v_call: TRBV2; clone_size: -; j_call: TRBJ2-1; cdr3_nt: TGTGCCAGCAGTGACTTGGACAGGGGGCTTATCGATGAGCAGTTCTTC; cdr3_aa: CASSDLDRGLIDEQFF
d_call: TRBD1; v_call: TRBV2; clone_size: few; j_call: TRBJ2-7; cdr3_nt: TGTGCCAGCAGGCTCCAGACAGGGGTTCGCCCGGACCTTTTC; cdr3_aa: CASRLQTGVRPDLF
d_call: TRBD2; v_call: TRBV4-1; clone_size: -; j_call: TRBJ2-5; cdr3_nt: TGCGCCAGCAGCCAAGGACTAGCGGTAAACCAAGAGACCCAGTACTTC; cdr3_aa: CASSQGLAVNQETQYF